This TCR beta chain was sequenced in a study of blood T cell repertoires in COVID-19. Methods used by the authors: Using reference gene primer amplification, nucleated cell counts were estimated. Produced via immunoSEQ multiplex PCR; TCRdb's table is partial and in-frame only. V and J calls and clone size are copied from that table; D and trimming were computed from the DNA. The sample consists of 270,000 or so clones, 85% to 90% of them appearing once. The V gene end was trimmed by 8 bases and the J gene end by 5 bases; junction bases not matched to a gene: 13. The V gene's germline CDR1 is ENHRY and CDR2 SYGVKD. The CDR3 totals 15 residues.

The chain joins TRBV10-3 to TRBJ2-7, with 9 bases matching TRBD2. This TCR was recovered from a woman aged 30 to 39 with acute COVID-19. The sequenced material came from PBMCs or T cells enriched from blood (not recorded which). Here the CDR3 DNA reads TGTGCCATCGGGACTAGCTGGAGGGCTGAGGACGAGCAGTACTTC. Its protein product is CAIGTSWRAEDEQYF.